The clone carrying this T cell receptor (beta chain) has a count of ten or more. This record belongs to a study of metastatic and nonmetastatic thyroid tumors. TCRdb re-clonotyped the PCR reads through MiXCR. The sample consists of tens of thousands of clones, less than 20% of them appearing once. Patients were all untreated before their thyroid surgery. Looked up from germline, CDR1 is LNHDA and CDR2 is SQIVND (reference sequence). The CDR3 sequence is 13 residues long. V lost 2 bases and J 11 bases, leaving 15 bases between the germline ends. V and J are TRBV19 and TRBJ1-2; no reliable D call. The material sequenced was blood. The TCR sequence derives from a female donor with papillary thyroid cancer or a benign thyroid nodule (not recorded which). Some clones in this sample may be carry-over from other donors' samples. DNA for the CDR3: TGTGCCAGTAGTATAAAAGGTCAGGCGGGTTACACCTTC. This encodes CASSIKGQAGYTF. Full variable domain (outside the CDR3, taken from reference TRBV19 and TRBJ1-2): DGGITQSPKYLFRKEGQNVTLSCEQNLNHDAMYWYRQDPGQGLRLIYYSQIVNDFQKGDIAEGYSVSREKKESFPLTVTSAQKNPTAFYLCASSIKGQAGYTFGSGTRLTVV.